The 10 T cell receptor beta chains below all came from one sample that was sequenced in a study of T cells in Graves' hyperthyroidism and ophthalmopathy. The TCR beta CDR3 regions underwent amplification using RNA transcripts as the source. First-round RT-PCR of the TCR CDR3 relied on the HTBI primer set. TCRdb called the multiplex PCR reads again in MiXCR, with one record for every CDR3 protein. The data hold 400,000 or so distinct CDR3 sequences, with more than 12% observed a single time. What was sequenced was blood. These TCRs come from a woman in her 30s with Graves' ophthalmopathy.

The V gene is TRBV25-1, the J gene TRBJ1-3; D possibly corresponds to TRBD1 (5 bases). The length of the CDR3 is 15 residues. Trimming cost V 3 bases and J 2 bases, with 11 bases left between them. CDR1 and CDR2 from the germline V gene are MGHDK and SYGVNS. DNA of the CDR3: TGTGCCAGCAGTGATCGTTCGGGGGCTGGAAACACCATATATTTT. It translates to CASSDRSGAGNTIYF.

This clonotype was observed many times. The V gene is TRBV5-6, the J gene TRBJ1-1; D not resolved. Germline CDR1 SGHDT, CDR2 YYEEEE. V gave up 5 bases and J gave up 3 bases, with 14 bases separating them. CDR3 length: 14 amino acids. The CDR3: CASSVLAGYTEAFF. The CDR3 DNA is TGTGCCAGCAGTGTATTGGCTGGTTACACTGAAGCTTTCTTT.

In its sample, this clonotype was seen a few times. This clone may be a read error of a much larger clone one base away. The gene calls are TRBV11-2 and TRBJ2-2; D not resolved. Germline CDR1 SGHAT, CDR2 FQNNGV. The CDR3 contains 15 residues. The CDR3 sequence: CASSFFRANTRELFF. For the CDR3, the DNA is TGTGCCAGCAGCTTTTTTAGGGCGAACACCCGGGAGCTGTTTTTT.

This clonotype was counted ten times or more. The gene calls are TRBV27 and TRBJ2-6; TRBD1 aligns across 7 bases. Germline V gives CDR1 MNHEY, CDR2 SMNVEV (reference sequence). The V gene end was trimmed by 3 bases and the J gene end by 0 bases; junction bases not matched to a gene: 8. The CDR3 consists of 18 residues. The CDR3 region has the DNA TGTGCCAGCAGTTTTCATTCGACAGGGAGCTCTGGGGCCAACGTCCTGACTTTC. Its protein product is CASSFHSTGSSGANVLTF.

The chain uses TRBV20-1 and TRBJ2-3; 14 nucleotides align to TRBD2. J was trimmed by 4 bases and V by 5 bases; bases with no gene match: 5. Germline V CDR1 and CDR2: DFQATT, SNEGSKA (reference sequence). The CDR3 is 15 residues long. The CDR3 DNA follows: TGCAGTGCTTCCGGGACTAGCGGGAGTTCAGATACGCAGTATTTT. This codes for CSASGTSGSSDTQYF.

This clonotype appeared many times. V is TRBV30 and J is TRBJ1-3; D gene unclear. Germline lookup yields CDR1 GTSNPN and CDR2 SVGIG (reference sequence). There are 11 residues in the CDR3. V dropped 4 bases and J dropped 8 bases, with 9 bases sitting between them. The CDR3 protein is CAWTTADTIYF. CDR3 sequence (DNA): TGTGCCTGGACTACAGCGGACACCATATATTTT.

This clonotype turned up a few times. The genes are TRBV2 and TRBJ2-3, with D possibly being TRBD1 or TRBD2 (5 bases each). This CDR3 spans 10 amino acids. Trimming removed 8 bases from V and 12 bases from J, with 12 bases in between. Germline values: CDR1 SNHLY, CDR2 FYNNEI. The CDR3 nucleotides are TGTGCCAGCGCCGTGGGGGAACAGTATTTT. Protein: CASAVGEQYF.

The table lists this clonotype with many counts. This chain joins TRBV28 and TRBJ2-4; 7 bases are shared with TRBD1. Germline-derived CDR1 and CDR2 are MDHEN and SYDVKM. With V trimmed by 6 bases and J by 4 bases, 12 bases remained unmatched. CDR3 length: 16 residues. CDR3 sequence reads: CASSQTGFGAKNIQYF. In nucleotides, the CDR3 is TGTGCCAGCAGCCAGACAGGGTTTGGGGCAAAAAACATTCAGTACTTC. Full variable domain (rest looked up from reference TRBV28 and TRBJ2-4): DVKVTQSSRYLVKRTGEKVFLECVQDMDHENMFWYRQDPGLGLRLIYFSYDVKMKEKGDIPEGYSVSREKKERFSLILESASTNQTSMYLCASSQTGFGAKNIQYFGAGTRLSVL.

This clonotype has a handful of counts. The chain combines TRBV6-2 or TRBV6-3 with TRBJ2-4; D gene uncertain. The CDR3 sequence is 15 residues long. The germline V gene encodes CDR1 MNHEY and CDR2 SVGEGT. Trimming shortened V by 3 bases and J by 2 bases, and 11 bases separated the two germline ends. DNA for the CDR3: TGTGCCAGCAGTTATAAGGTTTTAACCAAAAACATTCAGTACTTC. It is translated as CASSYKVLTKNIQYF.

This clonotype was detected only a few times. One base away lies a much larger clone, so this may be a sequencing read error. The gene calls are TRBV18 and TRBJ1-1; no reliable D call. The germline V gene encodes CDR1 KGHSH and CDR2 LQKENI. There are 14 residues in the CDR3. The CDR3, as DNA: TGTGCCGGCTCACCTCAGAACGGGGACACTGAAGCTTTCTTT. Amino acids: CAGSPQNGDTEAFF.